The present T cell receptor (beta chain) was sequenced within a study of Graves' ophthalmopathy and Graves' hyperthyroidism. Uncontrolled infections, pregnancy, lactation or other autoimmune diseases led to patient exclusion. V dropped 5 bases and J dropped 5 bases, with 16 bases sitting between them. The CDR3 has 14 residues. CDR1 MNHNS and CDR2 SASEGT come from the germline V gene. Amplifying from RNA transcripts, the study obtained TCR beta CDR3 regions. An initial RT-PCR round employing HTBI primers preceded a second-round multiplex PCR. TCRdb processed the multiplex PCR reads anew with MiXCR; each CDR3 protein has one entry. This table holds about 400,000 distinct CDR3 sequences, approximately 16% found once.

The specimen sequenced was peripheral blood. The chain recombines TRBV6-1 with TRBJ2-7; D uncertain. The receptor's source is a woman under 30 with Graves' ophthalmopathy. In DNA, the CDR3 is TGTGCCAGCAGTATCGGCGCTCCCCCCGACGAGCAGTACTTC. This encodes CASSIGAPPDEQYF.